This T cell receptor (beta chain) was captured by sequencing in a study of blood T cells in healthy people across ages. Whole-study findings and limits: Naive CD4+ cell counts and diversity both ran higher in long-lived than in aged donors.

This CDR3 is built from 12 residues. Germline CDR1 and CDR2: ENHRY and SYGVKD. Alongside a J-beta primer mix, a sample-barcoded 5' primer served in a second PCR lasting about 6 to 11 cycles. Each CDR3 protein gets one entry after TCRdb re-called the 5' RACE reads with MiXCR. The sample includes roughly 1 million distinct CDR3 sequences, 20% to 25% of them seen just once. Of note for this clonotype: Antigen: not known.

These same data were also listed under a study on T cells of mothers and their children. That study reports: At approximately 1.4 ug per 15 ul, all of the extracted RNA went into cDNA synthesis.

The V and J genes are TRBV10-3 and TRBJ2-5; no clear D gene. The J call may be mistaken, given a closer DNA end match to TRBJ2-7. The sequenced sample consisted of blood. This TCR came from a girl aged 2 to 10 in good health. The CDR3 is CAISDRFREQYF. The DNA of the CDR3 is TGTGCCATCAGTGACAGGTTTCGCGAGCAGTACTTC.